The 15 T cell receptor beta chains below all came from one sample that was sequenced in a study of response to subunit inactivated influenza vaccine. Each CDR3 protein gets one entry after TCRdb re-called the RT-PCR reads with MiXCR. Of about 170,000 distinct CDR3 sequences listed, less than 15% are singletons. These data also featured in a second study, about T cells expressing NK-cell markers. That source notes: It was by 5'RACE template switching with UMIs that TCR beta cDNA was made.

Sequenced here: CD8+ T cells sorted from PBMCs, sampled 12 days after vaccination. The origin of the receptors is a man aged 50 or older who received an inactivated influenza vaccine.

V gene TRBV27 combines with J gene TRBJ1-1; D not resolved. The CDR3 extends over 14 amino acids. Germline V gene sequence: CDR1 MNHEY, CDR2 SMNVEV (reference sequence). V lost 6 bases to trimming and J lost 0 bases, with 11 bases between them. Here the CDR3 DNA reads TGTGCCAGCAGGAAGCAGGATATGAACACTGAAGCTTTCTTT. Amino acid sequence: CASRKQDMNTEAFF.

This chain connects TRBV5-1 to TRBJ2-7; 13 nucleotides line up with TRBD2. Germline V CDR1 and CDR2: SGHRS, YFSETQ. There are 15 residues in the CDR3. Trimming removed 4 bases from V and 5 bases from J; junction bases left unmatched: 6. Here the CDR3 reads CASSPGLAGINEQYF. CDR3 in DNA: TGCGCCAGCAGCCCGGGACTAGCGGGAATCAACGAGCAGTACTTC.

The V call is TRBV12-3 or TRBV12-4, the J call TRBJ2-1; no clear D gene. CDR3 length: 15 residues. V dropped 1 base and J dropped 4 bases, with 11 bases sitting between them. The chain's CDR3 is CASSLGRGRYNEQFF. The CDR3 nucleotides are TGTGCCAGCAGTTTAGGGCGAGGACGGTACAATGAGCAGTTCTTC.

This clonotype appeared a few times. The V gene is TRBV20-1, the J gene TRBJ1-1; weak D call: TRBD1 (5 bases). Trimming pared 6 bases from V and 3 bases from J, leaving 14 bases between. This CDR3 has 13 amino acids. Germline CDR1 reads DFQATT; CDR2 reads SNEGSKA (reference sequence). CDR3 sequence: CSARARDHTEAFF. In DNA, the CDR3 is TGCAGTGCCAGGGCTAGGGACCACACTGAAGCTTTCTTT.

This chain connects TRBV12-3 or TRBV12-4 to TRBJ2-2; TRBD2 aligns across 10 bases. This CDR3 has 16 residues. The trim removed 5 bases at V and 5 bases at J, leaving 8 bases unmatched. The CDR3 nucleotides read TGTGCCAGCAGTGCTAGCGGGGGCCGAGGGACCGGGGAGCTGTTTTTT. It is translated as CASSASGGRGTGELFF.

This clonotype was found a few times. The CDR3 sequence: CASSPRLVGYEQYF. CDR3 DNA: TGCGCCAGCAGCCCGCGGCTAGTCGGCTACGAGCAGTACTTC. This chain uses TRBV5-1 with TRBJ2-7; no clear D. The germline V and J ends were trimmed by 4 bases and 3 bases, with 14 bases remaining between them. This CDR3 is 14 amino acids long. CDR1 and CDR2 from the germline V gene are SGHRS and YFSETQ.

The V gene is TRBV27, the J gene TRBJ2-1; D is uncertain. The CDR3 covers 15 residues. Germline V lookup: CDR1 MNHEY, CDR2 SMNVEV (reference sequence). The V gene lost 3 bases and the J gene lost 6 bases, with 15 bases spanning the gap. CDR3 in amino acids: CASSLAPPSVNEQFF. Written as DNA, the CDR3 is TGTGCCAGCAGTTTGGCCCCGCCCTCGGTCAATGAGCAGTTCTTC.

This clonotype showed up many times. CDR3 residues: CASSWGDTEAFF. For the CDR3, the DNA is TGTGCCAGCAGCTGGGGAGACACTGAAGCTTTCTTT. The V and J genes are TRBV5-6 and TRBJ1-1; D not resolved. The V gene lost 3 bases and the J gene lost 3 bases, with 6 bases spanning the gap. The germline V gene has CDR1 SGHDT and CDR2 YYEEEE. This CDR3 comprises 12 residues.

This clonotype has at least ten counts. The rearrangement joins TRBV21-1 to TRBJ2-4; TRBD1, as called in the table, went unchecked against the DNA. TRBV21-1 is a pseudogene locus. The CDR3 contains 16 residues. CDR3 DNA sequence: TGTGCCAGCAGCAAACCTCGTCCAGGGGCGGAAGACATTCAGTACTTC. This gives the protein CASSKPRPGAEDIQYF.

The CDR3 loop reads CASSPPGQGAAAGELFF. As DNA, the CDR3 is TGTGCCAGCTCACCACCTGGACAGGGGGCCGCTGCCGGGGAGCTGTTTTTT. The chain joins TRBV18 to TRBJ2-2; 11 positions agree with TRBD1. The CDR3 consists of 17 residues. Trimming removed 0 bases from V and 6 bases from J; junction bases left unmatched: 6. Germline loops: CDR1 KGHSH, CDR2 LQKENI. The whole variable domain, filled in from reference TRBV18 and TRBJ2-2, reads NAGVMQNPRHLVRRRGQEARLRCSPMKGHSHVYWYRQLPEEGLKFMVYLQKENIIDESGMPKERFSAEFPKEGPSILRIQQVVRGDSAAYFCASSPPGQGAAAGELFFGEGSRLTVL.

CDR3 in amino acids: CASSHLAGGADTQYF. DNA of the CDR3: TGCGCCAGCAGCCACTTAGCGGGAGGTGCAGATACGCAGTATTTT. The V and J genes are TRBV5-1 and TRBJ2-3; 10 bases agree with TRBD2. The CDR3 loop spans 15 amino acids. Trimming took 4 bases from V and 4 from J; bases not matched to a gene: 6. Looked up from germline, CDR1 is SGHRS and CDR2 is YFSETQ.

As DNA, the CDR3 is TGCAGTGCTAGAGGGACTAGGAGCTATGAGCAGTTCTTC. It yields the protein CSARGTRSYEQFF. The gene calls are TRBV20-1 and TRBJ2-1, with 7 positions matching TRBD2. The V gene's germline CDR1 is DFQATT and CDR2 SNEGSKA (reference sequence). V lost 1 base, J lost 8 bases, and 5 bases stayed unmatched. The CDR3 is 13 amino acids.

The chain carries TRBV11-2 and TRBJ2-1; 15 positions agree with TRBD2. The CDR3 is 18 residues long. V was pared by 4 bases and J by 2 bases, with 6 bases of the junction left unmatched. The germline V gene encodes CDR1 SGHAT and CDR2 FQNNGV. The CDR3 region is CASSYGLAGGSAYNEQFF. The CDR3 region has the DNA TGTGCCAGCAGCTACGGACTAGCGGGGGGGTCCGCCTACAATGAGCAGTTCTTC. The variable domain in full, with the rest retrieved from reference TRBV11-2 and TRBJ2-1, is EAGVAQSPRYKIIEKRQSVAFWCNPISGHATLYWYQQILGQGPKLLIQFQNNGVVDDSQLPKDRFSAERLKGVDSTLKIQPAKLEDSAVYLCASSYGLAGGSAYNEQFFGPGTRLTVL.

V and J are TRBV28 and TRBJ2-7, with 7 bases fitting TRBD2. V lost 1 base and J lost 4; bases outside the gene matches: 19. The CDR3 is 19 residues long. Germline loops: CDR1 MDHEN, CDR2 SYDVKM. The CDR3 DNA sequence: TGTGCCAGCAGTTTATCGTCGGCGGGGGATCCGTCCCACTTTTACGAGCAGTACTTC. Amino acid sequence: CASSLSSAGDPSHFYEQYF.

This chain connects TRBV7-8 to TRBJ2-1; no clear D gene. Per germline, CDR1 SGHVS and CDR2 FQNEAQ. The CDR3 extends over 14 amino acids. V was shortened by 5 bases and J by 6 bases, with 14 bases between the two germline ends. The CDR3 DNA reads as TGTGCCAGCAGCGGATTCACCCCAGGCAATGAGCAGTTCTTC. Its translation is CASSGFTPGNEQFF.